The subject of this entry is one T cell receptor (beta chain). In the source study's methods: Scientists estimated how many nucleated cells there were by amplifying reference gene primers. Sequenced by immunoSEQ multiplex PCR; TCRdb stores in-frame clones only, minus some. V, J and clone size derive from that table, while D and trimming were established from the DNA sequence. Of under 250,000 clones in the sample, over 80% were seen once. Germline loops: CDR1 SGHRS, CDR2 YFSETQ. The CDR3 sequence is 14 residues long. V lost 7 bases to trimming and J lost 4 bases; unmatched junction nucleotides: 10. This specimen comes from a study of blood T cell repertoires in COVID-19. Overall study context: Acute-phase and convalescent COVID-19 samples originated in the United States, Italy and Spain. In each case, the material was cDNA or gDNA derived from T cells, B-cell-depleted T cells, or PBMCs.

The TCR originated in a woman aged 65 to 85 with active or convalescent COVID-19. Source material: peripheral blood. The rearrangement uses TRBV5-1 and TRBJ2-5, with 7 bases that match TRBD1. The CDR3 here is CASVAGGLTETQYF. CDR3 DNA: TGCGCCAGCGTGGCAGGGGGATTAACAGAGACCCAGTACTTC.